This passage covers 14 T cell receptor beta chains from one sample sequenced in a study of T-cell memory formation after mild COVID-19. Using its own MiXCR run on the 5' RACE reads, TCRdb lists one record per CDR3 protein. The data show fewer than 350,000 distinct CDR3 sequences, roughly an eighth seen once. What was sequenced was PBMCs or a T cell subset sorted from them (not recorded which). Receptors originate from a man aged 18 to 30 who had mild COVID-19 (a few samples of this study predate the infection). Cell type and time point are not known.

This chain uses TRBV4-2 with TRBJ2-3, with 8 bases matching TRBD1. Per germline, CDR1 LGHNA and CDR2 YNFKEQ. The CDR3 covers 16 residues. V lost 0 bases and J lost 4; bases outside the gene matches: 6. CDR3 loop: CASSQDWTGRPDTQYF. CDR3 coding DNA: TGTGCCAGCAGCCAAGATTGGACAGGGAGGCCAGATACGCAGTATTTT.

This rearrangement joins TRBV27 to TRBJ1-1, with D perhaps matching TRBD1 (6 bases). The CDR3 is 15 residues long. With 3 bases removed from V and 4 bases from J, the gap between germline ends came to 15 bases. Germline V gives CDR1 MNHEY, CDR2 SMNVEV (reference sequence). CDR3 bases: TGTGCCAGCAGTTTCCGGGGGGCGTCGGTCACTGAAGCTTTCTTT. Its protein product is CASSFRGASVTEAFF.

This clonotype appeared a few times. The CDR3 region is CASSERMGIGNSPLHF. The CDR3 nucleotides read TGTGCCAGCAGTGAAAGAATGGGGATCGGGAATTCACCCCTCCACTTT. V gene TRBV2 combines with J gene TRBJ1-6; no clear D gene. The V gene lost 2 bases and the J gene lost 7 bases, with 15 bases spanning the gap. The CDR3 covers 16 residues. Germline lookup yields CDR1 SNHLY and CDR2 FYNNEI.

This chain uses TRBV6-2 or TRBV6-3 with TRBJ1-1, with D hard to call. The V gene's germline CDR1 is MNHEY and CDR2 SVGEGT. There are 13 residues in the CDR3. Trimming shortened V by 6 bases and J by 1 base, and 9 bases separated the two germline ends. The CDR3 loop is CASRKGSNTEAFF. In nucleotides, the CDR3 is TGTGCCAGCAGAAAAGGGTCGAACACTGAAGCTTTCTTT.

In this sample, this clonotype turned up a few times. The chain combines TRBV10-3 with TRBJ2-7, with D perhaps TRBD1 (6 bases). The V end was cut by 6 bases, the J end by 6 bases, with 15 bases between. The germline CDR1 and CDR2 sequences are ENHRY and SYGVKD. The CDR3 runs 13 residues. The CDR3 is CAISRDKLSEQYF. The CDR3, as DNA: TGTGCCATCAGCCGGGACAAATTAAGCGAGCAGTACTTC.

This clonotype was seen more than once but under ten times. This sequence joins TRBV3-1 and TRBJ1-2; TRBD1 is a possible D gene (5 bases). Germline values: CDR1 LGHDT, CDR2 YNNKEL (reference sequence). V was shortened by 3 bases and J by 5 bases, with 7 bases between the two germline ends. The CDR3 sequence is 12 residues long. DNA for the CDR3: TGTGCCAGCAGCCAGGGGGTATATGGCTACACCTTC. It specifies CASSQGVYGYTF. Using reference TRBV3-1 and TRBJ1-2 for the parts outside the CDR3, the full variable domain is DTAVSQTPKYLVTQMGNDKSIKCEQNLGHDTMYWYKQDSKKFLKIMFSYNNKELIINETVPNRFSPKSPDKAHLNLHINSLELGDSAVYFCASSQGVYGYTFGSGTRLTVV.

The chain uses TRBV7-2 and TRBJ1-2, with D uncertain. CDR3 length equals 13 residues. The V end lost 5 bases, the J end lost 8 bases, and 15 bases lay between the germline ends. Germline CDR1 and CDR2: SGHTA and FQGNSA. The CDR3 DNA reads TGTGCCAGCAGCCAGAATTGGGTTGGGGGCTACACCTTC. Amino acid sequence: CASSQNWVGGYTF.

The rearrangement joins TRBV5-6 to TRBJ2-3; TRBD2 aligns across 11 bases. The CDR3 length is 16 residues. Germline V gene lookup returns CDR1 SGHDT and CDR2 YYEEEE. The V and J ends lost 6 bases and 0 bases, in that order; junction bases with no gene match: 6. Here the CDR3 DNA reads TGTGCCAGCAACAAACTAGCGGGGGAGAGCACAGATACGCAGTATTTT. Translated: CASNKLAGESTDTQYF.

The rearrangement uses TRBV9 and TRBJ1-3; D remains unclear. The CDR3 consists of 14 residues. V gave up 0 bases and J gave up 4 bases, with 8 bases separating them. Per germline, CDR1 SGDLS and CDR2 YYNGEE. DNA of the CDR3: TGTGCCAGCAGCGTAGAAGGAATGGGAAACACCATATATTTT. Translating gives CASSVEGMGNTIYF. Complete variable domain (other parts from reference TRBV9 and TRBJ1-3): DSGVTQTPKHLITATGQRVTLRCSPRSGDLSVYWYQQSLDQGLQFLIQYYNGEERAKGNILERFSAQQFPDLHSELNLSSLELGDSALYFCASSVEGMGNTIYFGEGSWLTVV.

The chain carries TRBV5-1 and TRBJ2-5; perhaps D is TRBD1 or TRBD2 (5 bases each). V was shortened by 0 bases and J by 2 bases, with 11 bases between the two germline ends. The CDR3 is made up of 15 amino acids. Germline V gives CDR1 SGHRS, CDR2 YFSETQ. CDR3 residues: CASSLVGAVQETQYF. The CDR3 coding sequence is TGCGCCAGCAGCTTGGTCGGGGCGGTTCAAGAGACCCAGTACTTC.

This clonotype was detected many times. V is TRBV19 and J is TRBJ2-2; D call uncertain. CDR1 is LNHDA, CDR2 SQIVND, per germline (reference sequence). This CDR3 spans 14 amino acids. Trimming took 1 base from V and 4 from J, leaving 7 bases between them. The CDR3 coding sequence is TGTGCCAGTAGTATAGTCTCGAGCACCGGGGAGCTGTTTTTT. It is translated as CASSIVSSTGELFF.

This clonotype was seen only a few times. This chain uses TRBV5-1 with TRBJ2-2; 7 nucleotides match TRBD1. Germline loops: CDR1 SGHRS, CDR2 YFSETQ. The trim removed 0 bases at V and 6 bases at J, leaving 2 bases unmatched. The CDR3 length is 14 residues. This chain's CDR3 is CASSLEGAPGELFF. As DNA, the CDR3 is TGCGCCAGCAGCTTGGAGGGGGCGCCCGGGGAGCTGTTTTTT.

The sample holds a few counts of this clonotype. The V call is TRBV12-3 or TRBV12-4, the J call TRBJ1-3; D unresolved. This CDR3 comprises 14 residues. V lost 6 bases, J lost 4 bases, and 13 bases lay in between. The CDR3 coding sequence is TGTGCCAGCAGGGACTTAACCCAGGGAAACACCATATATTTT. It codes for CASRDLTQGNTIYF.

V is TRBV4-2 and J is TRBJ1-1; D is unresolved. Germline CDR1 is LGHNA and CDR2 is YNFKEQ. The CDR3 runs 13 residues. Trimming removed 6 bases from V and 4 bases from J, with 12 bases in between. The CDR3 coding sequence is TGTGCCAGCAGAGGAGGGTGGACCACTGAAGCTTTCTTT. It specifies CASRGGWTTEAFF.